This T cell receptor beta chain is drawn from a study of shared clonotypes between healthy human individuals. Regarding the study as a whole: The study found lower generation probabilities in non-shared clonotypes than in those shared by all four donors. In the sorted subsets, rarefaction showed sequencing was incomplete despite large depth. Four donors shared about 5% of their naive CD4 clonotypes.

This clone was observed once. Its antigen is as yet unknown. Trimming stripped 6 bases from V and 0 bases from J, with 15 bases between. From germline, CDR1 is MDHEN and CDR2 SYDVKM. CDR3 size: 15 residues. CD45RO negativity and positive selection for CCR7 defined naive CD8 cells, a population that excluded terminally differentiated effector memory CD45RA+ cells. Adult donors, all healthy and HIV-negative, had no recent acute infections or vaccinations. TCRdb's table, derived via immunoSEQ multiplex PCR, lists solely in-frame clones and lacks some. This table has more than 550,000 clones, just over 90% appearing once.

This chain links TRBV28 with TRBJ2-7; D is uncertain. The clonotype was recovered from a man aged 30 to 45 in good health. Material: naive CD8+ T cells sorted from blood. The CDR3 nucleotides are TGTGCCAGCAGCCCCCAGAGTAGGTTCTCCTACGAGCAGTACTTC. Translated, it gives CASSPQSRFSYEQYF. The full variable domain, rest sourced from reference TRBV28 and TRBJ2-7, is DVKVTQSSRYLVKRTGEKVFLECVQDMDHENMFWYRQDPGLGLRLIYFSYDVKMKEKGDIPEGYSVSREKKERFSLILESASTNQTSMYLCASSPQSRFSYEQYFGPGTRLTVT.